A single TCR beta chain is shown here with its context. Its target antigen remains unknown. No much larger clonotype is one base removed from it; base qualities were not supplied. The data originate from a study of technical replicates of blood from a few donors (dated by TCRdb to 2015 to 2018). Its CDR3 holds 14 amino acids, cysteine through phenylalanine. CDR3 DNA is the only sequence kept; it has 42 bases, read in frame from the first base. CDR1 and CDR2, looked up from the germline V gene (reference sequence), are GTSNPN and SVGIG. Clipping removes 2 bases from V and 1 base from J, with 3 as the unmatched junction base count. Libraries were prepared through the immunoSEQ multiplex PCR assay. Not all clones reach the TCRdb copy of this immuneACCESS table, which keeps in-frame sequences only. Checked studies attribute under half of the gap to unresolved V genes and leave the rest unexplained. This sample gives 55,000 to 75,000 clones in total; 94% of them show up just once. The ten biggest clones cover about 0.4% of the sample.

The chain was built from TRBV30 and TRBJ2-3; TRBD2 agrees with 7 junctional bases. The sequenced material came from T cells isolated from PBMCs. This TCR derives from a human donor in good health. DNA sequence: TGTGCCTGGAGTAGAACTAGCGGCACAGATACGCAGTATTTT. It codes for CAWSRTSGTDTQYF.